This T cell receptor (beta chain) was recorded in a study of human T cells and chemical hapten exposure. The wider study: TCR yields differed between samples (mainly from small differences in pooled library volume). The study's findings and limits: TCRs at high frequency, those above 1 in 1000, did not change with DPC sensitization.

Regarding time point: patch test 2, 6 weeks after DPC sensitization. Specified treatment: therapeutic diphenylcyclopropenone sensitization with weekly scalp DPC. Unfractionated whole blood served as the source for total RNA extraction. This clonotype was recorded a few times. What it binds is unknown. Unique molecular identifiers were attached to individual cDNA molecules within the library. TCRdb called the RACE reads again in MiXCR, with one record for every CDR3 protein. The sample records about 96,000 distinct CDR3 sequences, 9.3% being singletons. CDR3 length equals 11 residues. Deletions cut 0 bases from V and 10 bases from J, with 9 bases between. Germline CDR1 DFQATT, CDR2 SNEGSKA (reference sequence).

The J gene is TRBJ1-1, the V gene TRBV20-1; D is ambiguous. The clonotype originates from a woman in her thirties or forties with alopecia areata. Some clones in this sample may be carry-over from other donors' samples. Here the sequenced sample was whole blood, taken in connection with sensitization to the hapten diphenylcyclopropenone (DPC). The DNA of the CDR3 is TGCAGTGCTAGAGACGCTTCGGGAGCTTTCTTT. Residues: CSARDASGAFF.